This is a list of T cell receptor beta chains from one sample in a study of blood T cell repertoires in COVID-19. Generated by immunoSEQ multiplex PCR, the TCRdb table keeps only in-frame clones and is missing some. The sample carries tens of thousands of clones, about nine tenths recorded once. Source material: peripheral blood. Receptors were obtained from a man between 60 and 75 years old with COVID-19, enrolled during active disease. Both conserved end residues are part of each CDR3. The D gene is left open where the match is weak. A row's size may be missing; if present it is once, few, many or a size class.

clone size: .
V gene: TRBV30
CDR3 length: 15
D gene: TRBD2
J gene: TRBJ2-3
CDR3 DNA: TGTGCCTGGAGTGTGCTAGCGGGAAGCACAGATACGCAGTATTTT
CDR3 protein: CAWSVLAGSTDTQYF

clone size: .
V gene: TRBV6-2/TRBV6-3
CDR3 length: 17
D gene: .
J gene: TRBJ2-2
CDR3 DNA: TGTGCCAGCAGTTCCAGGACGGACTCTCTGAACACCGGGGAGCTGTTTTTT
CDR3 protein: CASSSRTDSLNTGELFF

clone size: .
V gene: TRBV7-9
CDR3 length: 14
D gene: .
J gene: TRBJ2-1
CDR3 DNA: TGTGCCAGCAGCTGGCTGGCAAACGACAATGAGCAGTTCTTC
CDR3 protein: CASSWLANDNEQFF

clone size: .
V gene: TRBV7-9
CDR3 length: 19
D gene: TRBD1
J gene: TRBJ1-1
CDR3 DNA: TGTGCCAGCAGCTTGGGGGACGTGGGACAGGGGGCCAGAAACACTGAAGCTTTCTTT
CDR3 protein: CASSLGDVGQGARNTEAFF

clone size: .
V gene: TRBV5-5
CDR3 length: 13
D gene: .
J gene: TRBJ1-5
CDR3 DNA: TGTGCCAGCAGCTTGTTGTCGGGACAGCCCCAGCATTTT
CDR3 protein: CASSLLSGQPQHF

clone size: .
V gene: TRBV9
CDR3 length: 16
D gene: .
J gene: TRBJ1-5
CDR3 DNA: TGTGCCAGCAGCGTAGAGCCGGGAGGGAGCAATCAGCCCCAGCATTTT
CDR3 protein: CASSVEPGGSNQPQHF

clone size: few
V gene: TRBV2
CDR3 length: 15
D gene: .
J gene: TRBJ2-5
CDR3 DNA: TGTGCCAGCAGTGAATGGTTACAGGGTGAGGAGACCCAGTACTTC
CDR3 protein: CASSEWLQGEETQYF

clone size: .
V gene: TRBV28
CDR3 length: 14
D gene: .
J gene: TRBJ1-2
CDR3 DNA: TGTGCCAGCGCTAACCCCAGGTGGATTTTGGGCTACACCTTC
CDR3 protein: CASANPRWILGYTF

clone size: .
V gene: TRBV7-8
CDR3 length: 13
D gene: TRBD1
J gene: TRBJ2-7
CDR3 DNA: TGTGCCAGCAGCCGGTTGACAGGGAACGAGCAGTACTTC
CDR3 protein: CASSRLTGNEQYF

clone size: .
V gene: TRBV2
CDR3 length: 15
D gene: TRBD1
J gene: TRBJ2-7
CDR3 DNA: TGTGCCAGCTCTCCGAGAGGGGACAGGGCGCGAGAGCAGTACTTC
CDR3 protein: CASSPRGDRAREQYF

clone size: .
V gene: TRBV11-2
CDR3 length: 14
D gene: .
J gene: TRBJ2-1
CDR3 DNA: TGTGCCAGCAGCCCCAAAACTAGCTACGATGAGCAGTTCTTC
CDR3 protein: CASSPKTSYDEQFF

clone size: .
V gene: TRBV30
CDR3 length: 20
D gene: .
J gene: TRBJ1-6
CDR3 DNA: TGTGCCTGGAGTGTACAAGGGAACAGGAATAGTAACTCCTATAATTCACCCCTCCACTTT
CDR3 protein: CAWSVQGNRNSNSYNSPLHF

clone size: .
V gene: TRBV4-1
CDR3 length: 15
D gene: .
J gene: TRBJ2-5
CDR3 DNA: TGCGCCAGCAGCCAAGACCGGGACTCCGAGGAGACCCAGTACTTC
CDR3 protein: CASSQDRDSEETQYF

clone size: .
V gene: TRBV9
CDR3 length: 12
D gene: .
J gene: TRBJ1-1
CDR3 DNA: TGTGCCAGCAGCGGTTCAGGGGATATAGCTTTCTTT
CDR3 protein: CASSGSGDIAFF

clone size: .
V gene: TRBV28
CDR3 length: 15
D gene: .
J gene: TRBJ1-3
CDR3 DNA: TGTGCCAGCAGCTCCCCGGGGACAACTGGAAACACCATATATTTT
CDR3 protein: CASSSPGTTGNTIYF

clone size: .
V gene: TRBV6-2/TRBV6-3
CDR3 length: 12
D gene: TRBD2
J gene: TRBJ2-1
CDR3 DNA: TGTGCCAGCAGTTTAGCGGGAGGGGAGCAGTTCTTC
CDR3 protein: CASSLAGGEQFF

clone size: .
V gene: TRBV4-3
CDR3 length: 16
D gene: TRBD1
J gene: TRBJ2-3
CDR3 DNA: TGCGCCAGCAGCCACTCTGACAGGGGACCCCCCGATACGCAGTATTTT
CDR3 protein: CASSHSDRGPPDTQYF

clone size: .
V gene: TRBV7-9
CDR3 length: 18
D gene: TRBD2
J gene: TRBJ2-5
CDR3 DNA: TGTGCCAGCAGCTTAGATTGGGGACTAGCGGAGTTCCAAGAGACCCAGTACTTC
CDR3 protein: CASSLDWGLAEFQETQYF

clone size: .
V gene: TRBV27
CDR3 length: 14
D gene: .
J gene: TRBJ2-5
CDR3 DNA: TGTGCCAGCAGTTGGGTGGGGAGCGGAGAGACCCAGTACTTC
CDR3 protein: CASSWVGSGETQYF